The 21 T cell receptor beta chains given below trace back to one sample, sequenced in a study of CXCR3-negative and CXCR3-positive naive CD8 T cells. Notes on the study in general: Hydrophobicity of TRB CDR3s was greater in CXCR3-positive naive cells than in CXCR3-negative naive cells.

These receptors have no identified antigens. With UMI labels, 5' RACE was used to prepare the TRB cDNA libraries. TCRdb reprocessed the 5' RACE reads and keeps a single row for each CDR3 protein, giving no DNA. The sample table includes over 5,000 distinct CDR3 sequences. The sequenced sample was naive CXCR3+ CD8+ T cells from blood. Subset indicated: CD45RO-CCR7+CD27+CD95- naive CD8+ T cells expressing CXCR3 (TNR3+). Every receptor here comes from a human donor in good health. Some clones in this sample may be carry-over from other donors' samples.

CDR3 sequence reads: CASSSGLGFAEAFF. The V and J genes are TRBV7-2 and TRBJ1-1; as DNA is missing, the TRBD1 call by TCRdb cannot be tested. The V gene's germline CDR1 is SGHTA and CDR2 FQGNSA. This CDR3 has 14 residues.

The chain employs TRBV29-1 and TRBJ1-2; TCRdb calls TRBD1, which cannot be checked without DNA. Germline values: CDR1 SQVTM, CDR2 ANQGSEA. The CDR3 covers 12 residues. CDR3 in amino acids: CSVDRETYGYTF.

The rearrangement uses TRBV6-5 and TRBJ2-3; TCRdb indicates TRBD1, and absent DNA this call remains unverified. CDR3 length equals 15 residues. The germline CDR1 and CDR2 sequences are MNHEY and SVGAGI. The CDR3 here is CASTHLAGSTDTQYF.

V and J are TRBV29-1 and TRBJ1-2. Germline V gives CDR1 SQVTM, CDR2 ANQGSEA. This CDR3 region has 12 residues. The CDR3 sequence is CSVEGVVWGYTF.

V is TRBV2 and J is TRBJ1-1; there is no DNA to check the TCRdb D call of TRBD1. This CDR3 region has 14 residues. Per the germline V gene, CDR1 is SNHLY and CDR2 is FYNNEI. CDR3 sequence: CASGQGGLNTEAFF.

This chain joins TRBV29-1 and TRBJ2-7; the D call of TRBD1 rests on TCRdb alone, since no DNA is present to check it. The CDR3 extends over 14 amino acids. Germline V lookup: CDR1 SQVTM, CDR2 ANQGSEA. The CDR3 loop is CSLVQGQLTYEQYF.

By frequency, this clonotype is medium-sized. CDR3 in amino acids: CSVEDARAGGDYGYTF. This rearrangement joins TRBV29-1 to TRBJ1-2. The V gene's germline CDR1 is SQVTM and CDR2 ANQGSEA. The CDR3 is made up of 16 amino acids.

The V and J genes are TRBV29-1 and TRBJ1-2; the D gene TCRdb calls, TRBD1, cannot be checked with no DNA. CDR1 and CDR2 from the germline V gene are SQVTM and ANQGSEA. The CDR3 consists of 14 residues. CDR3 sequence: CSVTGPGINYGYTF.

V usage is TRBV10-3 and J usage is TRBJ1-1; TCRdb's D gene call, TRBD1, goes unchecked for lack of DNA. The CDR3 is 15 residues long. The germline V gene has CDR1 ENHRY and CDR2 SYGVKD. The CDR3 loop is CAISESTRGGLEAFF.

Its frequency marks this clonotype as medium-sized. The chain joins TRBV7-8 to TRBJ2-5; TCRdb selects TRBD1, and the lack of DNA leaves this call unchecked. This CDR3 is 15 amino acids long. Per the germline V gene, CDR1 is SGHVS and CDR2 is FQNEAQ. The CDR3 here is CASSLGPGGSETQYF.

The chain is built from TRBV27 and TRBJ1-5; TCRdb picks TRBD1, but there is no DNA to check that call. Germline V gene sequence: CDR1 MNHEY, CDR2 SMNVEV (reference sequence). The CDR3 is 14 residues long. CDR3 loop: CASSLGGFNQPQHF.

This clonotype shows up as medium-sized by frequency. This CDR3 is CASSLRAGQNLAGKLYNEQFF. The chain employs TRBV7-2 and TRBJ2-1; TCRdb calls TRBD2, which cannot be checked without DNA. The germline V gene encodes CDR1 SGHTA and CDR2 FQGNSA. CDR3 length: 21 residues.

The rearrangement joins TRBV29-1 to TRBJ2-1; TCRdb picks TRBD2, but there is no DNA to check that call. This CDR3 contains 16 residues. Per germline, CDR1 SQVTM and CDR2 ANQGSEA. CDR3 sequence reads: CSVEGALAASYNEQFF.

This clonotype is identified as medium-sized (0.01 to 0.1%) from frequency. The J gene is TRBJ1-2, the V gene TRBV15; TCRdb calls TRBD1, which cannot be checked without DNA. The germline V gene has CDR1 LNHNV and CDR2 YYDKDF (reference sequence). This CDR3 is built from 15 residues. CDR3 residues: CATSRLPGTNYGYTF.

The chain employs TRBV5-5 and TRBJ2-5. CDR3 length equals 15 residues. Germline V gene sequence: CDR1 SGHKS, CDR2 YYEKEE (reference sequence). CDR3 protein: CASSLVPVRQETQYF.

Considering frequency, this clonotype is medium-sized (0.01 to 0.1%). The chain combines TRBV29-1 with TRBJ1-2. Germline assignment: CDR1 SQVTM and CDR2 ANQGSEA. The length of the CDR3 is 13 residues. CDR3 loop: CSVDGREGYGYTF.

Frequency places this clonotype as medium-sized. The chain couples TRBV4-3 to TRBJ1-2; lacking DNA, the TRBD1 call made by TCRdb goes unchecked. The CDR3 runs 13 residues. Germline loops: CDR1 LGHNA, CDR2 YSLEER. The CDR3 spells CASSREGGVPYTF.

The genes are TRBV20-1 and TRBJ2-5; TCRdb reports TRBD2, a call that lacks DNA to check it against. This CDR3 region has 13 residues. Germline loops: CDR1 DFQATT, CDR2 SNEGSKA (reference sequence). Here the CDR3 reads CSFRAGGPETQYF.

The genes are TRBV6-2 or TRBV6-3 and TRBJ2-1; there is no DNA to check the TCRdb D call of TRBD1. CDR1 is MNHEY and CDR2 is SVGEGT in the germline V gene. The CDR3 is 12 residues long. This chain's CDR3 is CASSGDTHEQFF.

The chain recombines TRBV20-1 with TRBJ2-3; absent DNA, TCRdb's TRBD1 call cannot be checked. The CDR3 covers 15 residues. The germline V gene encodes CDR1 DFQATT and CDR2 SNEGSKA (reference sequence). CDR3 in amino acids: CSAIIRGARTDTQYF.

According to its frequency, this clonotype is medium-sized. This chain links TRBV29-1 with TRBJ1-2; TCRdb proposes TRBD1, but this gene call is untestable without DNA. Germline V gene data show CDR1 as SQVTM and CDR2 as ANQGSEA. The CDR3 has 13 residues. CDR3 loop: CSVEGTDNYGYTF. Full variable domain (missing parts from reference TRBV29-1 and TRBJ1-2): SAVISQKPSRDICQRGTSLTIQCQVDSQVTMMFWYRQQPGQSLTLIATANQGSEATYESGFVIDKFPISRPNLTFSTLTVSNMSPEDSSIYLCSVEGTDNYGYTFGSGTRLTVV.